This T cell receptor beta chain was sequenced during a study of T cell changes during pregnancy in multiple sclerosis. The length of the CDR3 is 13 residues. V lost 7 bases, J lost 4 bases, and 13 bases lay in between. CDR1 MNHEY and CDR2 SVGAGI come from the germline V gene. Method: immunoSEQ multiplex PCR; TCRdb's copy keeps in-frame clones and lacks some. The sample has fewer than 140,000 clones, roughly 90% seen once. This TCR derives from a female donor with multiple sclerosis, enrolled in a pregnancy study. V and J are TRBV6-5 and TRBJ1-1; D is uncertain. The sample consisted of peripheral blood, taken after pregnancy. CDR3 protein: CASTRGSRTEAFF. DNA for the CDR3: TGTGCCAGCACGCGGGGTAGTCGCACTGAAGCTTTCTTT.